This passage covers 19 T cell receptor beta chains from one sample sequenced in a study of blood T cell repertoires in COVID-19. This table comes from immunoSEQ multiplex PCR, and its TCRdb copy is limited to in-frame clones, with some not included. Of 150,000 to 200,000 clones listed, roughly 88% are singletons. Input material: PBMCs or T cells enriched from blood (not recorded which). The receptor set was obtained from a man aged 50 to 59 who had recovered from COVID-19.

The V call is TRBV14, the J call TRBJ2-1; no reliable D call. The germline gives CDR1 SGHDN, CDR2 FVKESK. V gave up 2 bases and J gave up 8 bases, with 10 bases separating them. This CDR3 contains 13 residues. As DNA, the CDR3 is TGTGCCAGCAGCCAACCTCCGGAGTATGAGCAGTTCTTC. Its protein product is CASSQPPEYEQFF.

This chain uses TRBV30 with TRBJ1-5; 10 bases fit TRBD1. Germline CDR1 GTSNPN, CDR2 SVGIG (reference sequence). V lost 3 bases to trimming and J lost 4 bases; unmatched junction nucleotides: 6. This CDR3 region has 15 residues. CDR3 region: CAWSPPGQGNQPQHF. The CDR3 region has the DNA TGTGCCTGGAGCCCACCGGGACAGGGGAATCAGCCCCAGCATTTT.

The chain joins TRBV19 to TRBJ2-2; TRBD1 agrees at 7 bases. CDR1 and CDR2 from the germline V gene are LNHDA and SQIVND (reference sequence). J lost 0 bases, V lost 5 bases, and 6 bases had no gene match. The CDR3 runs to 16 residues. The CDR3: CASSFYRGANTGELFF. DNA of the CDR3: TGTGCCAGTAGTTTTTACAGGGGTGCGAACACCGGGGAGCTGTTTTTT.

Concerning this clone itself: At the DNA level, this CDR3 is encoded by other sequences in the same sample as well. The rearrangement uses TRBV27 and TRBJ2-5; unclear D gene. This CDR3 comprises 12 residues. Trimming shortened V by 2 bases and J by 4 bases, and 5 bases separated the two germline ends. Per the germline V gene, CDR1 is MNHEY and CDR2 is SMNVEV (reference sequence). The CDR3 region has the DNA TGTGCCAGCAGTTTAACGGGAGAGACCCAGTACTTC. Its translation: CASSLTGETQYF.

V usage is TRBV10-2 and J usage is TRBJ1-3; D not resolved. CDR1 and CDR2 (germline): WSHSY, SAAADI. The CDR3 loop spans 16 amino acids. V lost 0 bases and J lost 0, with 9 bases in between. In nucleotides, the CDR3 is TGCGCCAGCAGTGAGTCAGAGGCTTTCTCTGGAAACACCATATATTTT. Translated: CASSESEAFSGNTIYF.

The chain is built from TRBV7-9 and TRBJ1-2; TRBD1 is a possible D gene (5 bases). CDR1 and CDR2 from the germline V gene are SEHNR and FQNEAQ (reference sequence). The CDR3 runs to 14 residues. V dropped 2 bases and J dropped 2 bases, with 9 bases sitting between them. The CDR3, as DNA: TGTGCCAGCAGCTTAACAGGCCTAAACTATGGCTACACCTTC. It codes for CASSLTGLNYGYTF.

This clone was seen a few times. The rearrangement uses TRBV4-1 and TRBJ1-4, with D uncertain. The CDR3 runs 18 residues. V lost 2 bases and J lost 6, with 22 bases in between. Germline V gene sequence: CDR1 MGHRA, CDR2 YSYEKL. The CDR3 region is CASSQYPPEFEGDEKLFF. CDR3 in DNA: TGCGCCAGCAGCCAATATCCTCCGGAGTTTGAGGGAGATGAAAAACTGTTTTTT.

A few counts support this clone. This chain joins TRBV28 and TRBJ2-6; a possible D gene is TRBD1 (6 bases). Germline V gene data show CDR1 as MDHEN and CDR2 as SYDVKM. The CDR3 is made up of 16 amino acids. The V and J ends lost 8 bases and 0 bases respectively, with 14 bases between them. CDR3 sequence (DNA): TGTGCCAGCTTTTCCACAGGGATCTCTGGGGCCAACGTCCTGACTTTC. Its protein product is CASFSTGISGANVLTF. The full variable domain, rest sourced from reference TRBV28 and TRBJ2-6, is DVKVTQSSRYLVKRTGEKVFLECVQDMDHENMFWYRQDPGLGLRLIYFSYDVKMKEKGDIPEGYSVSREKKERFSLILESASTNQTSMYLCASFSTGISGANVLTFGAGSRLTVL.

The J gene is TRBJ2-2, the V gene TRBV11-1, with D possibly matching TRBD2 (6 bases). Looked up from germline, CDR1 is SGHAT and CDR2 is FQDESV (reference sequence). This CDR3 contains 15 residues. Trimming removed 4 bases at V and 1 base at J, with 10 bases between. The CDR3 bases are TGTGCCAGCAGCTCCCTGCGGGGGAACACCGGGGAGCTGTTTTTT. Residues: CASSSLRGNTGELFF.

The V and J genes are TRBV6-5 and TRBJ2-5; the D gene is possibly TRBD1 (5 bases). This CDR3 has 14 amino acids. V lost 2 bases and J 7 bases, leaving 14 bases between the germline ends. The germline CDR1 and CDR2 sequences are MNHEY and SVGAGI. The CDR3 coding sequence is TGTGCCAGCAGTTACGGCACCGCCCAGGGGACCCAGTACTTC. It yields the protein CASSYGTAQGTQYF.

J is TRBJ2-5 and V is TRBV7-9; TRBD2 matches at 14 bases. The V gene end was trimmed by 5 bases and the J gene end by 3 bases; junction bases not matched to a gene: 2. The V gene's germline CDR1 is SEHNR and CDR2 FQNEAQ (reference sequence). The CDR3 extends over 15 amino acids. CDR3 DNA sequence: TGTGCCAGCAGCCAGACTAGCGGGGGGGAAGAGACCCAGTACTTC. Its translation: CASSQTSGGEETQYF.

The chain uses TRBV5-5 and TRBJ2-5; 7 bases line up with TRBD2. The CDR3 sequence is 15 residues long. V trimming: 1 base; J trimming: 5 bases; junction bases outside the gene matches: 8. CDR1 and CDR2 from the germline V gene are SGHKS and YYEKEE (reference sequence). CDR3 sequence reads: CASSLNGLVYETQYF. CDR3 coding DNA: TGTGCCAGCAGCTTGAATGGACTAGTGTATGAGACCCAGTACTTC.

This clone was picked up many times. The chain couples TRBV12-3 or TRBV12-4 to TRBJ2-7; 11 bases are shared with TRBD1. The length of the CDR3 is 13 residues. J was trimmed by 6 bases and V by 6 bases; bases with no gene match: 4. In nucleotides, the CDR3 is TGTGCCAGCAGGAGGACAGGGGGCGGCGAGCAGTACTTC. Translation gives CASRRTGGGEQYF.

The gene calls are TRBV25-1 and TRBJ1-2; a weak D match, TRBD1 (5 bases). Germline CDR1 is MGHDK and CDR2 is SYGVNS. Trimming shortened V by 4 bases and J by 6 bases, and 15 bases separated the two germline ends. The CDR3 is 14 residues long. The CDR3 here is CASSVSSGVHGYTF. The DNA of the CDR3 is TGTGCCAGCAGTGTGTCATCGGGGGTACATGGCTACACCTTC.

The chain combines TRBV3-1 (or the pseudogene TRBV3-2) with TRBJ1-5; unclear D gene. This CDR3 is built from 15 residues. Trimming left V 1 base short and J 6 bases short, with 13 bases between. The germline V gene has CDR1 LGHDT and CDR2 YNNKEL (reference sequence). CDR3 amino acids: CASSQGPGSGQPQHF. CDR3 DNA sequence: TGTGCCAGCAGCCAAGGTCCGGGTTCGGGTCAGCCCCAGCATTTT.

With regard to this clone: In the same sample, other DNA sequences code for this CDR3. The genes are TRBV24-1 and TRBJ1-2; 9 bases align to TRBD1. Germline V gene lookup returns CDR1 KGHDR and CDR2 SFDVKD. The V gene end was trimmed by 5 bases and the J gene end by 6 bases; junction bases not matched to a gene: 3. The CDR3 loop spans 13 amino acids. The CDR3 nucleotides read TGTGCCACCAGTGCGGGACAGGGAGATGGCTACACCTTC. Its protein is CATSAGQGDGYTF.

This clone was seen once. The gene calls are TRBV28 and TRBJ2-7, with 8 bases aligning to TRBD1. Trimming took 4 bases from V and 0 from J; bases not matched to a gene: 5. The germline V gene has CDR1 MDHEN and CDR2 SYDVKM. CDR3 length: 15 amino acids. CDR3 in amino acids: CASSSGTGFSYEQYF. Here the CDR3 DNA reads TGTGCCAGCAGTTCCGGGACAGGCTTCTCCTACGAGCAGTACTTC.

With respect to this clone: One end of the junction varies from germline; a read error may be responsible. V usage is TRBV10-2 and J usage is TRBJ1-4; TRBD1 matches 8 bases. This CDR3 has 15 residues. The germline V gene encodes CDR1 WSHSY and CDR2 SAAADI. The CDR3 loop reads CASRESGGFGEKLFF. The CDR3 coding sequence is TGCGCCAGCAGAGAGTCAGGGGGCTTTGGTGAAAAACTGTTTTTT.

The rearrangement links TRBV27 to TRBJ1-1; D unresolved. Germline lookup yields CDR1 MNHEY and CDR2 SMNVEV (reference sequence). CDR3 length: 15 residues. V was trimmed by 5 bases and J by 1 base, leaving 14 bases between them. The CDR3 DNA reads TGTGCCAGCAGTCCGATTCCGGGAGGGAACACTGAAGCTTTCTTT. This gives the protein CASSPIPGGNTEAFF.